This T cell receptor (beta chain) appears in the sequencing data of a study of graft-versus-host responses after intestinal transplantation. Clones were sequenced by immunoSEQ multiplex PCR, and TCRdb holds only the in-frame ones, with some missing. The data hold 90,000 to 100,000 clones, with 86% observed a single time. This CDR3 has 14 residues. The V and J ends lost 7 bases and 4 bases, in that order; junction bases with no gene match: 8. From germline, CDR1 is MNHEY and CDR2 SVGAGI. The receptor comes from a human patient who received an intestinal transplant, so some T cells may come from the graft donor. The chain employs TRBV6-5 and TRBJ2-7, with 9 bases identical to TRBD1. Here the sequenced sample was PBMCs, taken 255 days after intestinal transplant. The DNA of the CDR3 is TGTGCCAGCACCTCGACAGGGGGACAATACGAGCAGTACTTC. Translation gives CASTSTGGQYEQYF.